The entry that follows covers one T cell receptor (beta chain) sequence. A second PCR, run for about 7 to 11 cycles, used a sample-barcoded 5' primer plus a J-beta primer mix. TCRdb reanalysed the 5' RACE reads using MiXCR and keeps one entry per CDR3 protein. The sample records roughly 1 million distinct CDR3 sequences, roughly 24% being singletons. The sample comes from a study of blood T cells in healthy people across ages. This CDR3 has 18 residues. Germline V gene sequence: CDR1 MNHNS, CDR2 SASEGT. J was trimmed by 0 bases and V by 4 bases; bases with no gene match: 14. These data were likewise used in another study, on T cells of mothers and their children.

The rearrangement uses TRBV6-1 and TRBJ1-2, with TRBD1 matching 7 bases. The TCR originated in a girl aged 2-10 years in good health. The sample comprised blood. The CDR3 DNA is TGTGCCAGCAGTGCTCCCGGGACAGCCTGGCCGGCTAACTATGGCTACACCTTC. Translated: CASSAPGTAWPANYGYTF.